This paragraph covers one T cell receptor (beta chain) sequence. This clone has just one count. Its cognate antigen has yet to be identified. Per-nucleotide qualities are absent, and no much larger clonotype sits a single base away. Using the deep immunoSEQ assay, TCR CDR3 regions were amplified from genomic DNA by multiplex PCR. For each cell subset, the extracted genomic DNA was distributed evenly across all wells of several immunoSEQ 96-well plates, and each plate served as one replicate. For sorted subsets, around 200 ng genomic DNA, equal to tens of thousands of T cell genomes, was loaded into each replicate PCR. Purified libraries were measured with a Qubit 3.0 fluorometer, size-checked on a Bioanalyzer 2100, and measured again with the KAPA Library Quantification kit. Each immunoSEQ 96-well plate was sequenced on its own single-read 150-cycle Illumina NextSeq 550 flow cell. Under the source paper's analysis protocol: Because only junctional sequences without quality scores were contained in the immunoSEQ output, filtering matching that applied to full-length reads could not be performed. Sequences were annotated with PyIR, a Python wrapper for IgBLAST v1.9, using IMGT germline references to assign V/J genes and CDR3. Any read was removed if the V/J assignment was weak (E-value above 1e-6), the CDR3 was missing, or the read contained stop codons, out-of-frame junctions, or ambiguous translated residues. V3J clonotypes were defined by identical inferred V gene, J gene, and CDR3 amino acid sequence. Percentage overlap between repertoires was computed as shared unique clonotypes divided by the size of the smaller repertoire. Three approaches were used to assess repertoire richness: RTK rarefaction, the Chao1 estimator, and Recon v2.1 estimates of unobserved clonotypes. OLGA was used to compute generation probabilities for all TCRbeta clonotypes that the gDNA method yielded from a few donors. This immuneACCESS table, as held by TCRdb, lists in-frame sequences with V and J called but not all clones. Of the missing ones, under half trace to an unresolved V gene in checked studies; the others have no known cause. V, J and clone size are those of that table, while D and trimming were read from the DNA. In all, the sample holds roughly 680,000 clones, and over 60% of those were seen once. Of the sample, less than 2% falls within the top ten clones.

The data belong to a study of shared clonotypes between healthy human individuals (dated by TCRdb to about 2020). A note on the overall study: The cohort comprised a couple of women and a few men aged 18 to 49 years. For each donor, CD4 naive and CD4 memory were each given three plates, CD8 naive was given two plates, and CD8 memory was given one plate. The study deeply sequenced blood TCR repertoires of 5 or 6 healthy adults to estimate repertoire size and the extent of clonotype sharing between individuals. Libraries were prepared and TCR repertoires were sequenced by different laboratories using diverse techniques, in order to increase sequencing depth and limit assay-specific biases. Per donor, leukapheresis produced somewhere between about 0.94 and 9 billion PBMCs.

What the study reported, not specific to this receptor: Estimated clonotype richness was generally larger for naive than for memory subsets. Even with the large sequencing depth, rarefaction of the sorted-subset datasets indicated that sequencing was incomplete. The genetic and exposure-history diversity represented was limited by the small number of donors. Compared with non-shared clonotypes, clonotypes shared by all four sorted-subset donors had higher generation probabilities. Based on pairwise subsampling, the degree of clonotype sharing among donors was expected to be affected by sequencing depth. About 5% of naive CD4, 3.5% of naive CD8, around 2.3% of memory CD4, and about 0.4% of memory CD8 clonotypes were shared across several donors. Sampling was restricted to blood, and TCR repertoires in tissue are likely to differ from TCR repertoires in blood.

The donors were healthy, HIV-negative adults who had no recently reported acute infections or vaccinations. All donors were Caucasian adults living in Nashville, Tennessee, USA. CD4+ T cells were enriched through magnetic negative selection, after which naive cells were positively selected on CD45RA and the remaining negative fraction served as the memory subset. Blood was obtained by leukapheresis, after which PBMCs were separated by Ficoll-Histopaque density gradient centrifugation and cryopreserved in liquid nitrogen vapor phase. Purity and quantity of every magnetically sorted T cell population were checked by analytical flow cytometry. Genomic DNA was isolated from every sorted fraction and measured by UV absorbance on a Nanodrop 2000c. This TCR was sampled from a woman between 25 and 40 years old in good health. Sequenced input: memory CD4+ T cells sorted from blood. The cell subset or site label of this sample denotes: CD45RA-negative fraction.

The nucleotide sequence reads as follows: TGCAGCGTTGAAACGGGAGATTGGTACGAGCAGTACTTC. Its translation is CSVETGDWYEQYF. The chain couples TRBV29-1 to TRBJ2-7, and TRBD2 may be the D gene, going by 6 matching bases. The germline V gene supplies CDR1 SQVTM and CDR2 ANQGSEA. V gives up 2 bases and J gives up 4 bases, and the segment between their germline ends measures 12 bases. Reading from cysteine to phenylalanine, the CDR3 counts 13 amino acids. This entry keeps only the CDR3 DNA: 39 bases, framed from base 1.